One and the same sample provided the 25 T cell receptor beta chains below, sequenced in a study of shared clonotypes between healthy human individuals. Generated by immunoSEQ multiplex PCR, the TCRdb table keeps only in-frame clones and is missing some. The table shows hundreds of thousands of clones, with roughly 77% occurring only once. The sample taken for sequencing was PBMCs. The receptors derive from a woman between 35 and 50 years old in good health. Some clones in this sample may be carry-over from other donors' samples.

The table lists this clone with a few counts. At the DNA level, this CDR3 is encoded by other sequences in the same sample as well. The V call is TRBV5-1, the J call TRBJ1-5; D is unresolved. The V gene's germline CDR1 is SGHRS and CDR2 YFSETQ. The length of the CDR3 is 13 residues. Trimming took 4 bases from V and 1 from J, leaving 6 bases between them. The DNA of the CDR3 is TGCGCCAGCAGCCCGGACAGCAATCAGCCCCAGCATTTT. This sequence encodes CASSPDSNQPQHF.

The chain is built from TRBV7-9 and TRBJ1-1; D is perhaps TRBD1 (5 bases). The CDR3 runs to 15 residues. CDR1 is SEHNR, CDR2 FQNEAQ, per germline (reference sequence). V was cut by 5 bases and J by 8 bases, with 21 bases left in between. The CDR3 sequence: CASSENRPQGVEAFF. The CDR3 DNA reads TGTGCCAGCAGCGAAAACCGCCCCCAGGGCGTGGAAGCTTTCTTT.

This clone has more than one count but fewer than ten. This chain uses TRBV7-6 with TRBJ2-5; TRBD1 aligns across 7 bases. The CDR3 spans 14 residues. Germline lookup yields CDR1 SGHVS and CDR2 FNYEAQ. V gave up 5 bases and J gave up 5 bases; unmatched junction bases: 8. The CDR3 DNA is TGTGCCAGCAGCCCACGGACAGGCGGGGAGACCCAGTACTTC. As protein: CASSPRTGGETQYF.

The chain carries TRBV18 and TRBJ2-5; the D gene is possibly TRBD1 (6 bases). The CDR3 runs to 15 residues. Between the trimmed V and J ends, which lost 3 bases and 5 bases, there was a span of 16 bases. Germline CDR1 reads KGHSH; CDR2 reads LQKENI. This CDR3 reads CASSPIKQGWETQYF. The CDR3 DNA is TGTGCCAGCTCACCGATAAAACAGGGTTGGGAGACCCAGTACTTC.

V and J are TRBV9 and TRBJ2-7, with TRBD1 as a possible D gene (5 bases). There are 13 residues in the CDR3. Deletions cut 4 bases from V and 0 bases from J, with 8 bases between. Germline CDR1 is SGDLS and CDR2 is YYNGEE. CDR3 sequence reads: CASSPQGSYEQYF. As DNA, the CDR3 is TGTGCCAGCAGCCCCCAGGGCTCCTACGAGCAGTACTTC.

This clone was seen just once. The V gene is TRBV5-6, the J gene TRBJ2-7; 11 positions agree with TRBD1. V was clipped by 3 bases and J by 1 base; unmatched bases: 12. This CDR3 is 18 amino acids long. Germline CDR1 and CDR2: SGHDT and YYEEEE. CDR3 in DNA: TGTGCCAGCAGCTCTACCCCAGGACAGGGGGCTTGGTCCTACGAGCAGTACTTC. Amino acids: CASSSTPGQGAWSYEQYF.

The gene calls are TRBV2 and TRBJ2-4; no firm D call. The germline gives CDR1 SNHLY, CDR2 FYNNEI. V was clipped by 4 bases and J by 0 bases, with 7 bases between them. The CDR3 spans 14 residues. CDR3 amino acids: CASSGLLAKNIQYF. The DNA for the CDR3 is TGTGCCAGCAGTGGACTGTTAGCCAAAAACATTCAGTACTTC. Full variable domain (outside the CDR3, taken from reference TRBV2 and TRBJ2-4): EPEVTQTPSHQVTQMGQEVILRCVPISNHLYFYWYRQILGQKVEFLVSFYNNEISEKSEIFDDQFSVERPDGSNFTLKIRSTKLEDSAMYFCASSGLLAKNIQYFGAGTRLSVL.

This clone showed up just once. As DNA, the CDR3 is TGTGCCACCAGCAGAGCCCCTGGGGGGCGTCGTGAAAAACTGTTTTTT. Translation gives CATSRAPGGRREKLFF. The rearrangement joins TRBV15 to TRBJ1-4, with D perhaps TRBD1 (6 bases). There are 16 residues in the CDR3. Trimming shortened V by 1 base and J by 7 bases, and 16 bases separated the two germline ends. Looked up from germline, CDR1 is LNHNV and CDR2 is YYDKDF (reference sequence).

The CDR3 DNA sequence: TGTGCCAGCTCAACGGACACCTATAGCAATCAGCCCCAGCATTTT. Its translation is CASSTDTYSNQPQHF. The V and J genes are TRBV18 and TRBJ1-5; D may be TRBD1 (5 bases). CDR3 length: 15 residues. The germline V gene encodes CDR1 KGHSH and CDR2 LQKENI. The V and J ends lost 5 bases and 0 bases respectively, with 11 bases between them.

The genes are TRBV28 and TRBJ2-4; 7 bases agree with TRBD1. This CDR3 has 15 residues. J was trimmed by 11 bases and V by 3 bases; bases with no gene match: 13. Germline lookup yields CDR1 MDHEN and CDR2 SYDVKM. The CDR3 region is CASSFPRTGRVLQYF. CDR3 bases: TGTGCCAGCAGTTTCCCAAGGACAGGAAGAGTCCTTCAGTACTTC.

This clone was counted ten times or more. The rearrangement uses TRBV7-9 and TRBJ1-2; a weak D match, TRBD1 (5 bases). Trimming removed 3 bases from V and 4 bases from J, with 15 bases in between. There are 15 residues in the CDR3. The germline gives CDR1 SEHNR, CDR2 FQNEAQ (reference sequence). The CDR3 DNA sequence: TGTGCCAGCAGCTTCATTGCAGGGCTGGTCTATGGCTACACCTTC. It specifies CASSFIAGLVYGYTF.

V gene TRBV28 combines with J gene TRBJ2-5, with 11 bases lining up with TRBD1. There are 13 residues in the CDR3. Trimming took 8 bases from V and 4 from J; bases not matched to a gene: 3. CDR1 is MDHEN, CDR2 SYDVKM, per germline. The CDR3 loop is CASGQGAGETQYF. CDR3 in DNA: TGTGCCAGCGGACAGGGGGCAGGAGAGACCCAGTACTTC.

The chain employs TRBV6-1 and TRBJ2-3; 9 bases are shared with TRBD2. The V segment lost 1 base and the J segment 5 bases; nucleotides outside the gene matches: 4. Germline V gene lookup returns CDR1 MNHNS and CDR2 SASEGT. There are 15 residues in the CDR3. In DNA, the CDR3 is TGTGCCAGCAGTGAAGAGCGGGAGGCGGGAGATACGCAGTATTTT. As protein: CASSEEREAGDTQYF.

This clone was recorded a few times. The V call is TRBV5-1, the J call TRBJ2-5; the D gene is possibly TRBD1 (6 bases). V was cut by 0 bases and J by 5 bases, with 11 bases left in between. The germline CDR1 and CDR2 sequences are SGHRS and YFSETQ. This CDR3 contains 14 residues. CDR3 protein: CASSLEGGMETQYF. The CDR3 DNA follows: TGCGCCAGCAGCTTGGAAGGGGGAATGGAGACCCAGTACTTC.

The CDR3 region has the DNA TGCAGTGCTAGAGAAAGGCCTGAAGCTTTCTTT. Its protein is CSARERPEAFF. This rearrangement joins TRBV20-1 to TRBJ1-1; D is undetermined. CDR1 DFQATT and CDR2 SNEGSKA come from the germline V gene (reference sequence). CDR3 length: 11 amino acids. Between the trimmed V and J ends, which lost 0 bases and 6 bases, there was a span of 5 bases.

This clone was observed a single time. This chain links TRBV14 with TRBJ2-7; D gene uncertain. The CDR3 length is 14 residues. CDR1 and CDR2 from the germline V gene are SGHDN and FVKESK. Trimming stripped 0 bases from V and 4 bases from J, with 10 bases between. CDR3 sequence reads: CASSQDVSSYEQYF. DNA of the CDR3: TGTGCCAGCAGCCAAGACGTTAGTAGTTACGAGCAGTACTTC. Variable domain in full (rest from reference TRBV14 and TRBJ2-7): EAGVTQFPSHSVIEKGQTVTLRCDPISGHDNLYWYRRVMGKEIKFLLHFVKESKQDESGMPNNRFLAERTGGTYSTLKVQPAELEDSGVYFCASSQDVSSYEQYFGPGTRLTVT.

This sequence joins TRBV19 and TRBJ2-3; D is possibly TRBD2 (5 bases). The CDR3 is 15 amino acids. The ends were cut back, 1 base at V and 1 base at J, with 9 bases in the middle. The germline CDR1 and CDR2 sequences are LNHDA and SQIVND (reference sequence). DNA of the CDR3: TGTGCCAGTAGTATAGGTGGCGGGCGCACAGATACGCAGTATTTT. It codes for CASSIGGGRTDTQYF.

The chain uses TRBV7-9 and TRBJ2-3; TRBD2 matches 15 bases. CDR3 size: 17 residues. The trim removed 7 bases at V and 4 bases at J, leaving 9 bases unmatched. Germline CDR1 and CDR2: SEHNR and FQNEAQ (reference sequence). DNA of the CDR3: TGTGCCAGCACCCTCGGACTAGCGGGAGGGCGGCCAGATACGCAGTATTTT. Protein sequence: CASTLGLAGGRPDTQYF.

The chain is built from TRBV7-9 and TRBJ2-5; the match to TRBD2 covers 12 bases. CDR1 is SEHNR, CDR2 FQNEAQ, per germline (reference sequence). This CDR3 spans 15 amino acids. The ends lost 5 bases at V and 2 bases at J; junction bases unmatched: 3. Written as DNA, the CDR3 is TGTGCCAGCAGCCGAGGGACTAGCGGGCAAGAGACCCAGTACTTC. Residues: CASSRGTSGQETQYF.

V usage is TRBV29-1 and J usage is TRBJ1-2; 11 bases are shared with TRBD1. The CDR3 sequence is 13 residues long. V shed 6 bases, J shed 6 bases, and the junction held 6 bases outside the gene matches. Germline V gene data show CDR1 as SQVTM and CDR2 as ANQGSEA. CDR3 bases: TGCAGCGTACTTCGGACAGGGGGCAATGGCTACACCTTC. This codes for CSVLRTGGNGYTF.

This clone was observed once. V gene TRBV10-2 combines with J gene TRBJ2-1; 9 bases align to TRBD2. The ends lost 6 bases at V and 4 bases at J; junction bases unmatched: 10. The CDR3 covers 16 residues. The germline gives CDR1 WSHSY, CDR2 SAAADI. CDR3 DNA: TGCGCCAGCAGAGCAAACCTAGCGGGGAAATACAATGAGCAGTTCTTC. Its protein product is CASRANLAGKYNEQFF.

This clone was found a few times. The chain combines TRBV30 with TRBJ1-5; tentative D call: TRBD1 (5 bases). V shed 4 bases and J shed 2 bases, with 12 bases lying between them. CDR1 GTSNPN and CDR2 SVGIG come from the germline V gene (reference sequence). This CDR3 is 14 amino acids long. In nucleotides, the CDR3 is TGTGCCTGGAAAAGGGGCTATGGCAATCAGCCCCAGCATTTT. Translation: CAWKRGYGNQPQHF. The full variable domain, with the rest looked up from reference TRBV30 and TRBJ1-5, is SQTIHQWPATLVQPVGSPLSLECTVEGTSNPNLYWYRQAAGRGLQLLFYSVGIGQISSEVPQNLSASRPQDRQFILSSKKLLLSDSGFYLCAWKRGYGNQPQHFGDGTRLSIL.

The CDR3 is CASKALSLGAAGEQFF. The CDR3 bases are TGTGCCAGCAAAGCCCTATCACTCGGGGCCGCCGGTGAGCAGTTCTTC. The gene calls are TRBV2 and TRBJ2-1; possibly TRBD1 or TRBD2 for D (5 bases each). The CDR3 spans 16 residues. The V and J ends lost 7 bases and 9 bases respectively, with 25 bases between them. CDR1 is SNHLY, CDR2 FYNNEI, per germline.

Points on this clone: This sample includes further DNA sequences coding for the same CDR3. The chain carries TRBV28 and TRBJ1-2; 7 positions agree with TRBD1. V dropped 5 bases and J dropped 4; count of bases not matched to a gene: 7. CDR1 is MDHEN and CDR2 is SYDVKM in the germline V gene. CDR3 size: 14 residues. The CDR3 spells CASSPGGLGYGYTF. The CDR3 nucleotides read TGTGCCAGCAGTCCAGGGGGTTTGGGCTATGGCTACACCTTC.

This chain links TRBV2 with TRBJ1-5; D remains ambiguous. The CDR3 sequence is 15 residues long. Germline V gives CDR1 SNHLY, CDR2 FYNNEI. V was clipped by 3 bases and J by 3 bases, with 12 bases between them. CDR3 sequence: CASSDVAGTNQPQHF. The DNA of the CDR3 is TGTGCCAGCAGTGACGTTGCCGGAACCAATCAGCCCCAGCATTTT.